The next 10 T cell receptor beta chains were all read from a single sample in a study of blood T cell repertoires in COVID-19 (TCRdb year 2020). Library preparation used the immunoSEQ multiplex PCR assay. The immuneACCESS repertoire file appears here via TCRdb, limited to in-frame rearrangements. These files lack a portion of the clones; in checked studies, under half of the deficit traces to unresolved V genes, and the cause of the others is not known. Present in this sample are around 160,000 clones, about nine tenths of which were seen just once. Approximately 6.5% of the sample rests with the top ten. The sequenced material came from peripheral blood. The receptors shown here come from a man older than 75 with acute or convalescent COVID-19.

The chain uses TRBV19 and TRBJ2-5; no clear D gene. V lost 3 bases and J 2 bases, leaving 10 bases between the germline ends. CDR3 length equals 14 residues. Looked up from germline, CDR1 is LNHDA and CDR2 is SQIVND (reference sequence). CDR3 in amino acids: CASSIDHLQETQYF. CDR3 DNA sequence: TGTGCCAGTAGTATCGATCATCTACAAGAGACCCAGTACTTC.

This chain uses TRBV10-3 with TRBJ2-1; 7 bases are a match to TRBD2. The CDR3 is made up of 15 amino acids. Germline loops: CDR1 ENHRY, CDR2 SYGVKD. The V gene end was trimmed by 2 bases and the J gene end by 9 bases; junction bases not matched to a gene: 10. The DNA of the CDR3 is TGTGCCATCAGTGAGCAGGGAGGGATGTTTAGTGAGCAGTTCTTC. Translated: CAISEQGGMFSEQFF.

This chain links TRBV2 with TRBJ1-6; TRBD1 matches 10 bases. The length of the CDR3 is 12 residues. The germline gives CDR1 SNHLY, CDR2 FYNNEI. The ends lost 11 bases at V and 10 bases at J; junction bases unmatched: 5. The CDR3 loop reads CAGGQGQSPLHF. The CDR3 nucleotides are TGTGCCGGGGGACAGGGGCAATCACCCCTCCACTTT.

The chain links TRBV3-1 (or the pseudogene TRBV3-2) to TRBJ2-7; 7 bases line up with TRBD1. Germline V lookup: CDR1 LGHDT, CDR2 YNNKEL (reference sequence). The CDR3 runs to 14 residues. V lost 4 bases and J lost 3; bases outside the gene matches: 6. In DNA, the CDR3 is TGTGCCAGCAGCCTCGGGACAGACGGCTACGAGCAGTACTTC. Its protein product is CASSLGTDGYEQYF.

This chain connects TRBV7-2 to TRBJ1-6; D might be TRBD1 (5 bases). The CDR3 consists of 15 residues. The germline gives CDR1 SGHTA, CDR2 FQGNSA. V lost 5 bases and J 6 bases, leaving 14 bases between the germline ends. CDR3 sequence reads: CASSRSRGINSPLHF. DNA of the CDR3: TGTGCCAGCAGCAGATCCCGGGGGATTAATTCACCCCTCCACTTT.

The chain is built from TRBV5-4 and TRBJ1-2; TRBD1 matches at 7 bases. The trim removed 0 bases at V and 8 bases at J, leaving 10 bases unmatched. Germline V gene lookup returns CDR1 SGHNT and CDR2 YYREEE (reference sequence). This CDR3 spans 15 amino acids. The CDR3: CASSLAGTDVQGYTF. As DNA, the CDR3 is TGTGCCAGCAGCTTGGCCGGGACAGATGTTCAAGGCTACACCTTC.

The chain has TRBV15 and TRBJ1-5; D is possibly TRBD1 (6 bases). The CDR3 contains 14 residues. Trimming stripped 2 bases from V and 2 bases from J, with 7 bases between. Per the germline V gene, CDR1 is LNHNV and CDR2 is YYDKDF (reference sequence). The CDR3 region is CATSRRQGNQPQHF. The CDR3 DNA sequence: TGTGCCACCAGCAGAAGACAGGGCAATCAGCCCCAGCATTTT.

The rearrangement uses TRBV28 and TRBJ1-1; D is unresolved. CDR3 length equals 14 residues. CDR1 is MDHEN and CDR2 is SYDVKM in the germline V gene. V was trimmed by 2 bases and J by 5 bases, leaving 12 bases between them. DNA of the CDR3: TGTGCCAGCAGTTTAGAATCCCCGGGGACTGAAGCTTTCTTT. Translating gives CASSLESPGTEAFF.

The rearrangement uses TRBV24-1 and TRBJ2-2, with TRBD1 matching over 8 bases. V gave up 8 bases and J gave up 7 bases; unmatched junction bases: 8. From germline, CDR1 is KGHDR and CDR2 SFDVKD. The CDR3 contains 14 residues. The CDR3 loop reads CATNRGVESGELFF. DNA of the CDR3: TGTGCCACCAACAGGGGGGTGGAGAGCGGGGAGCTGTTTTTT.

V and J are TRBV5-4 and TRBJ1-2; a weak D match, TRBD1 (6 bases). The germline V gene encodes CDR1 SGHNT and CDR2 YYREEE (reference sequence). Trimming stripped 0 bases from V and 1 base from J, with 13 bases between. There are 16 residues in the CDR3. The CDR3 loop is CASSLGAGVNNYGYTF. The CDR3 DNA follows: TGTGCCAGCAGCTTGGGAGCAGGGGTGAATAACTATGGCTACACCTTC. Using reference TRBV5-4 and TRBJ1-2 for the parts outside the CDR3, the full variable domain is ETGVTQSPTHLIKTRGQQVTLRCSSQSGHNTVSWYQQALGQGPQFIFQYYREEENGRGNFPPRFSGLQFPNYSSELNVNALELDDSALYLCASSLGAGVNNYGYTFGSGTRLTVV.